Listed below are T cell receptor beta chains from one sample, sequenced in a study of early T cells in non-severe SARS-CoV-2 infection. TCRdb reprocessed the 5' RACE reads with MiXCR, giving one entry per CDR3 protein. This sample has some 54,000 distinct CDR3 sequences, with about 10% found just once. The source material was whole blood. The receptors were sampled from an adult who was a healthcare worker with PCR-confirmed SARS-CoV-2 infection or an uninfected control (not recorded which). Both conserved end residues are part of each CDR3. The D gene is left open where the match is weak. Clone size is not always given. Where it is, it says once, few, many or a class for expanded clones.

j_call: TRBJ2-7; v_call: TRBV6-1; clone_size: medium-sized; d_call: .; cdr3_aa: CASSTEPAWEQYF; cdr3_nt: TGTGCCAGCAGCACCGAACCCGCTTGGGAGCAGTACTTC
j_call: TRBJ2-7; v_call: TRBV28; clone_size: .; d_call: TRBD2; cdr3_aa: CASSLAGGDEQYF; cdr3_nt: TGTGCCAGCTCTCTAGCGGGAGGAGACGAGCAGTACTTC
j_call: TRBJ2-7; v_call: TRBV6-6; clone_size: many; d_call: .; cdr3_aa: CVSSPGAKYEQYF; cdr3_nt: TGTGTCTCATCTCCGGGCGCCAAGTACGAGCAGTACTTC
j_call: TRBJ1-1; v_call: TRBV4-3; clone_size: .; d_call: .; cdr3_aa: CASSQLDRNTEAFF; cdr3_nt: TGCGCCAGCAGCCAGTTAGACAGGAACACTGAAGCTTTCTTT
j_call: TRBJ2-1; v_call: TRBV7-9; clone_size: many; d_call: TRBD2; cdr3_aa: CASSAGLAVSHNEQFF; cdr3_nt: TGTGCCAGCAGCGCGGGACTAGCGGTTTCGCACAATGAGCAGTTCTTC
j_call: TRBJ2-1; v_call: TRBV29-1; clone_size: many; d_call: .; cdr3_aa: CSVEPVAGGSNEQFF; cdr3_nt: TGCAGCGTTGAACCGGTGGCAGGGGGGTCCAATGAGCAGTTCTTC
j_call: TRBJ2-3; v_call: TRBV28; clone_size: .; d_call: TRBD2; cdr3_aa: CASRPTRTSPDTQYF; cdr3_nt: TGTGCCAGCAGGCCAACCAGGACTAGCCCAGATACGCAGTATTTT
j_call: TRBJ2-5; v_call: TRBV2; clone_size: many; d_call: .; cdr3_aa: CASSEEETQYF; cdr3_nt: TGTGCCAGCAGTGAAGAAGAGACCCAGTACTTC
j_call: TRBJ2-1; v_call: TRBV7-3; clone_size: many; d_call: TRBD1; cdr3_aa: CASSPRGGQGSNEQFF; cdr3_nt: TGTGCCAGCAGCCCACGTGGGGGACAGGGGTCCAATGAGCAGTTCTTC
j_call: TRBJ2-1; v_call: TRBV7-2; clone_size: once; d_call: .; cdr3_aa: CASSFRGGRNEQFF; cdr3_nt: TGTGCCAGCAGCTTTCGCGGGGGCCGAAATGAGCAGTTCTTC
j_call: TRBJ2-5; v_call: TRBV11-2; clone_size: many; d_call: TRBD2; cdr3_aa: CASSSGQLGLAGVSGAETQYF; cdr3_nt: TGTGCCAGCAGCTCGGGGCAATTGGGACTAGCGGGAGTATCGGGTGCGGAGACCCAGTACTTC